A single sample gave rise to the 14 T cell receptor beta chains below, sequenced in a study of cytomegalovirus exposure and HLA in healthy donors. The PCR contained 60 Vbeta and 13 Jbeta primers. Produced via immunoSEQ multiplex PCR; TCRdb's table is partial and in-frame only. The sample carries 140,000 to 150,000 clones, roughly 9.7% recorded once. The source material was PBMCs. The receptors derive from a man aged 50-60 years in good health and CMV-seronegative.

The gene calls are TRBV10-1 and TRBJ2-7; 8 nucleotides match TRBD2. V lost 0 bases and J lost 7; bases outside the gene matches: 8. The CDR3 spans 15 residues. CDR1 WNHNN and CDR2 SYGVQD come from the germline V gene (reference sequence). The CDR3 region is CASSESTGGAQEQYF. CDR3 DNA sequence: TGCGCCAGCAGTGAGTCGACCGGGGGGGCGCAAGAGCAGTACTTC.

This clone has just a few counts. This chain connects TRBV7-9 to TRBJ1-1; 8 nucleotides agree with TRBD1. The CDR3 spans 15 residues. Germline CDR1 and CDR2: SEHNR and FQNEAQ (reference sequence). J gave up 4 bases and V 3 bases, and 7 bases lay outside the gene matches. The CDR3: CASSLQGASFTEAFF. The CDR3 region has the DNA TGTGCCAGCAGCTTGCAGGGGGCCTCGTTCACTGAAGCTTTCTTT. The whole variable domain, filled in from reference TRBV7-9 and TRBJ1-1, reads DTGVSQNPRHKITKRGQNVTFRCDPISEHNRLYWYRQTLGQGPEFLTYFQNEAQLEKSRLLSDRFSAERPKGSFSTLEIQRTEQGDSAMYLCASSLQGASFTEAFFGQGTRLTVV.

This clone was detected only a few times. The rearrangement uses TRBV11-2 and TRBJ2-1, with TRBD1 matching 8 bases. V trimming: 1 base; J trimming: 3 bases; junction bases outside the gene matches: 11. Germline V gene data show CDR1 as SGHAT and CDR2 as FQNNGV. The CDR3 is 18 residues long. This CDR3 is CASSLGLTGATRYNEQFF. The CDR3 DNA follows: TGTGCCAGCAGCTTAGGATTGACAGGGGCTACTCGCTACAATGAGCAGTTCTTC.

The genes are TRBV5-4 and TRBJ2-2, with D perhaps matching TRBD2 (6 bases). The length of the CDR3 is 18 residues. CDR1 is SGHNT and CDR2 is YYREEE in the germline V gene (reference sequence). V dropped 0 bases and J dropped 5 bases, with 20 bases sitting between them. The CDR3 protein is CASSLAAGGGQRTGELFF. The DNA of the CDR3 is TGTGCCAGCAGCTTGGCCGCGGGTGGAGGGCAGAGGACCGGGGAGCTGTTTTTT.

The CDR3 sequence: CASSEWTGNTEAFF. In DNA, the CDR3 is TGTGCCAGCAGTGAATGGACAGGGAACACTGAAGCTTTCTTT. V and J are TRBV6-1 and TRBJ1-1, with 7 positions matching TRBD1. The CDR3 runs to 14 residues. Trimming at V came to 2 bases and at J to 1 base, leaving 1 base not matched to a gene. Germline values: CDR1 MNHNS, CDR2 SASEGT.

The rearrangement joins TRBV5-1 to TRBJ2-2; tentative D call: TRBD2 (6 bases). The CDR3 extends over 15 amino acids. Germline V lookup: CDR1 SGHRS, CDR2 YFSETQ. V was pared by 4 bases and J by 1 base, with 11 bases between. The DNA of the CDR3 is TGCGCCAGCAGCAACACCGGGAGGAACACCGGGGAGCTGTTTTTT. This codes for CASSNTGRNTGELFF.

This clone was counted a few times. The chain links TRBV10-2 to TRBJ2-1, with D uncertain. V dropped 5 bases and J dropped 6 bases, with 5 bases sitting between them. From germline, CDR1 is WSHSY and CDR2 SAAADI. The CDR3 is 11 amino acids. The CDR3 DNA sequence: TGCGCCAGCAGTATGGCCAATGAGCAGTTCTTC. This codes for CASSMANEQFF.

Only a few counts were recorded for this clone. The chain employs TRBV7-2 and TRBJ2-7; the match to TRBD2 covers 7 bases. CDR1 and CDR2 (germline): SGHTA, FQGNSA. J lost 3 bases, V lost 1 base, and 15 bases had no gene match. The CDR3 sequence is 18 residues long. The CDR3 protein is CASSLVGLADTLLYEQYF. The CDR3 bases are TGTGCCAGCAGCTTAGTAGGGCTAGCGGACACACTACTCTACGAGCAGTACTTC.

This clone has more than one count but fewer than ten. The chain carries TRBV9 and TRBJ1-1, with TRBD1 matching 8 bases. With V trimmed by 4 bases and J by 0 bases, 8 bases remained unmatched. Germline CDR1 reads SGDLS; CDR2 reads YYNGEE. The CDR3 is 16 amino acids. CDR3: CASSPPQGGMNTEAFF. The CDR3 region has the DNA TGTGCCAGCAGCCCCCCACAGGGGGGGATGAACACTGAAGCTTTCTTT.

The CDR3 reads CASSPTGEQFF. The DNA for the CDR3 is TGTGCCAGCAGCCCGACTGGGGAGCAGTTCTTC. V gene TRBV11-2 combines with J gene TRBJ2-1, with D uncertain. Looked up from germline, CDR1 is SGHAT and CDR2 is FQNNGV. Trimming stripped 5 bases from V and 10 bases from J, with 9 bases between. The CDR3 loop spans 11 amino acids.

The chain couples TRBV5-6 to TRBJ1-5; no firm D call. The V and J ends lost 1 base and 6 bases respectively, with 5 bases between them. The germline gives CDR1 SGHDT, CDR2 YYEEEE. The CDR3 covers 12 residues. CDR3 region: CASSLLSQPQHF. The CDR3 DNA reads as TGTGCCAGCAGCTTGTTGAGTCAGCCCCAGCATTTT. The entire variable domain, with the rest obtained from reference TRBV5-6 and TRBJ1-5, is as follows: DAGVTQSPTHLIKTRGQQVTLRCSPKSGHDTVSWYQQALGQGPQFIFQYYEEEERQRGNFPDRFSGHQFPNYSSELNVNALLLGDSALYLCASSLLSQPQHFGDGTRLSIL.

This chain joins TRBV29-1 and TRBJ1-1; D call uncertain. The ends were cut back, 5 bases at V and 4 bases at J, with 23 bases in the middle. The CDR3 runs 16 residues. Per germline, CDR1 SQVTM and CDR2 ANQGSEA. The CDR3 bases are TGCAGCGTTAAACGGACGGAATCGGGGTTGGGCACTGAAGCTTTCTTT. Its translation is CSVKRTESGLGTEAFF.

This clone was observed a handful of times. The chain combines TRBV29-1 with TRBJ2-1; 11 positions agree with TRBD2. Germline values: CDR1 SQVTM, CDR2 ANQGSEA. The V gene end was trimmed by 5 bases and the J gene end by 8 bases; junction bases not matched to a gene: 2. The CDR3 extends over 12 amino acids. CDR3 sequence: CSVFSGRDEQFF. DNA for the CDR3: TGCAGCGTTTTTAGCGGGAGGGATGAGCAGTTCTTC.

This clone was observed a handful of times. The V gene is TRBV11-2, the J gene TRBJ2-2; no firm D call. This CDR3 is 13 amino acids long. Trimming removed 0 bases from V and 3 bases from J, with 2 bases in between. The germline gives CDR1 SGHAT, CDR2 FQNNGV. This chain's CDR3 is CASSLDYTGELFF. DNA of the CDR3: TGTGCCAGCAGCTTAGACTACACCGGGGAGCTGTTTTTT. Full variable domain (remainder filled in from reference TRBV11-2 and TRBJ2-2): EAGVAQSPRYKIIEKRQSVAFWCNPISGHATLYWYQQILGQGPKLLIQFQNNGVVDDSQLPKDRFSAERLKGVDSTLKIQPAKLEDSAVYLCASSLDYTGELFFGEGSRLTVL.